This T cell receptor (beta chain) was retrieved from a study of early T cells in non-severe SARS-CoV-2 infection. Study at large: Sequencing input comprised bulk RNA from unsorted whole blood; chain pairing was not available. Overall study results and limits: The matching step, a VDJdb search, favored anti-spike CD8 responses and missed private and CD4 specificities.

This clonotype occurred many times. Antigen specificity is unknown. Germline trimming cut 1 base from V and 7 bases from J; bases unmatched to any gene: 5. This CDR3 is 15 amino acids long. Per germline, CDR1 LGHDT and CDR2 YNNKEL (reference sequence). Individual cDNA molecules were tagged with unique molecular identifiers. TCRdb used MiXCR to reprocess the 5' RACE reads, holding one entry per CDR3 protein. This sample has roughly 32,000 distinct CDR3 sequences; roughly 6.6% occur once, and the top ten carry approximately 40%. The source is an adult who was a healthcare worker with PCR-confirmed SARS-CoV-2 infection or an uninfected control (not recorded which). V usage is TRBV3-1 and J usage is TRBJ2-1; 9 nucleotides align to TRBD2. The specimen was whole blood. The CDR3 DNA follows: TGTGCCAGCAGCCAAGGGCTAGCGGGGACAAATGAGCAGTTCTTC. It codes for CASSQGLAGTNEQFF.